The 25 T cell receptor beta chains below come from one sample, sequenced in a study of radiation and T cells in renal cell carcinoma. Here immunoSEQ multiplex PCR was the method, and the copy in TCRdb shows in-frame clones only, minus some. This sample carries about 60,000 clones, roughly four fifths of them seen once, and the ten largest clones take 6.5% to 8%. The time point here: blood 2 weeks post-SBRT. The treatment denotes: 15 Gy SBRT to primary tumor, nephrectomy 4 weeks later. The sequencing here drew on blood, taken from a patient whose treatment included radiotherapy and nephrectomy. The receptors were gathered from a man aged 60 to 69 with renal cell carcinoma.

The CDR3 region is CSVRGREETQYF. As DNA, the CDR3 is TGCAGCGTTCGGGGGAGGGAAGAGACCCAGTACTTC. The chain couples TRBV29-1 to TRBJ2-5; 7 bases fit TRBD2. The CDR3 loop spans 12 amino acids. Germline V gene data show CDR1 as SQVTM and CDR2 as ANQGSEA. V lost 5 bases, J lost 3 bases, and 3 bases stayed unmatched.

V usage is TRBV25-1 and J usage is TRBJ1-3, with D perhaps matching TRBD1 (5 bases). The CDR3 sequence is 14 residues long. The germline CDR1 and CDR2 sequences are MGHDK and SYGVNS. The germline V and J ends were trimmed by 7 bases and 0 bases, with 10 bases remaining between them. CDR3 residues: CASKTDFSGNTIYF. CDR3 nucleotides: TGTGCCAGCAAGACAGATTTCTCTGGAAACACCATATATTTT.

The rearrangement joins TRBV20-1 to TRBJ2-5; no firm D call. Germline assignment: CDR1 DFQATT and CDR2 SNEGSKA (reference sequence). The V gene lost 3 bases and the J gene lost 5 bases, with 7 bases spanning the gap. There are 11 residues in the CDR3. The CDR3 DNA is TGCAGTGCTAGCTTCTGGGAGACCCAGTACTTC. It codes for CSASFWETQYF.

The chain is built from TRBV6-6 and TRBJ2-3, with TRBD2 identical over 7 bases. Losses at the gene ends were 5 bases for V and 3 bases for J; bases not matched to a gene: 8. CDR3 length: 15 residues. Germline V gives CDR1 MNHNY, CDR2 SVGAGI (reference sequence). The CDR3 reads CASSHRGGGTDTQYF. Written as DNA, the CDR3 is TGTGCCAGCAGTCATCGTGGGGGGGGTACAGATACGCAGTATTTT.

This rearrangement joins TRBV19 to TRBJ1-2, with 10 bases matching TRBD1. The CDR3 is 15 amino acids. Germline-derived CDR1 and CDR2 are LNHDA and SQIVND (reference sequence). Unmatched junction bases numbered 7, after V lost 6 bases and J lost 3 bases. In DNA, the CDR3 is TGTGCCAGTAGCCGGGACAGGGGTGACGACTATGGCTACACCTTC. It yields the protein CASSRDRGDDYGYTF.

The rearrangement links TRBV14 to TRBJ2-3; D remains ambiguous. Trimming left V 1 base short and J 4 bases short, with 12 bases between. CDR1 is SGHDN and CDR2 is FVKESK in the germline V gene. The CDR3 has 15 amino acids. CDR3 region: CASSQGLVEADTQYF. CDR3 in DNA: TGTGCCAGCAGCCAAGGATTGGTTGAAGCAGATACGCAGTATTTT.

The chain couples TRBV6-5 to TRBJ1-5, with D tentatively TRBD1 (5 bases). This CDR3 spans 15 amino acids. Germline V gene sequence: CDR1 MNHEY, CDR2 SVGAGI. Trimming cost V 6 bases and J 2 bases, with 14 bases left between them. The chain's CDR3 is CASSLSGSGNQPQHF. CDR3 in DNA: TGTGCCAGCAGCTTGTCAGGGAGCGGCAATCAGCCCCAGCATTTT.

This clone turned up a few times. V and J are TRBV6-6 and TRBJ1-1; possible D gene TRBD1, 5 bases. The CDR3 has 11 amino acids. From germline, CDR1 is MNHNY and CDR2 SVGAGI (reference sequence). Trimming removed 8 bases from V and 3 bases from J, with 7 bases in between. The CDR3 is CASGGDTEAFF. As DNA, the CDR3 is TGTGCCAGCGGGGGGGACACTGAAGCTTTCTTT.

Only one count was recorded for this clone. The V and J genes are TRBV10-3 and TRBJ1-3; tentatively, D is TRBD1 (6 bases). V was pared by 5 bases and J by 2 bases, with 19 bases between. The germline V gene encodes CDR1 ENHRY and CDR2 SYGVKD. The CDR3 contains 17 residues. The CDR3 sequence is CAISQERGAGAGNTIYF. As DNA, the CDR3 is TGTGCCATCAGTCAGGAGCGGGGGGCCGGGGCTGGAAACACCATATATTTT.

This chain links TRBV19 with TRBJ1-2; possible D gene TRBD1, 6 bases. This CDR3 is 13 amino acids long. V lost 3 bases and J lost 8, with 13 bases in between. CDR1 is LNHDA and CDR2 is SQIVND in the germline V gene (reference sequence). The DNA for the CDR3 is TGTGCCAGTAGTATGTTTCGGACAGAGGGCTACACCTTC. This encodes CASSMFRTEGYTF.

This chain uses TRBV6-1 with TRBJ1-5; perhaps TRBD1 as D (5 bases). The CDR3 is made up of 15 amino acids. Germline V gene lookup returns CDR1 MNHNS and CDR2 SASEGT. V was trimmed by 8 bases and J by 3 bases, leaving 17 bases between them. The CDR3 here is CASFRDSAYNQPQHF. CDR3 DNA: TGTGCCAGCTTTCGGGACTCAGCTTACAATCAGCCCCAGCATTTT.

The genes are TRBV19 and TRBJ1-4; 8 nucleotides match TRBD1. Germline assignment: CDR1 LNHDA and CDR2 SQIVND (reference sequence). The CDR3 totals 14 residues. The V gene end was trimmed by 7 bases and the J gene end by 7 bases; junction bases not matched to a gene: 8. The CDR3 nucleotides read TGTGCCAGTATTCAGACAGGGGTCGGTGAAAAACTGTTTTTT. Translated, it gives CASIQTGVGEKLFF.

The chain's CDR3 is CASSPSGGGPQETQYF. The CDR3, as DNA: TGTGCCAGCAGCCCAAGCGGGGGAGGGCCGCAAGAGACCCAGTACTTC. This rearrangement joins TRBV7-8 to TRBJ2-5; 8 bases line up with TRBD2. The CDR3 loop spans 16 amino acids. Germline CDR1 is SGHVS and CDR2 is FQNEAQ. J gave up 2 bases and V 5 bases, and 10 bases lay outside the gene matches.

This clone was observed a single time. The chain combines TRBV11-3 with TRBJ2-1; 8 bases line up with TRBD2. This CDR3 has 15 residues. The junction had 7 bases not matched to a gene; V was cut back by 4 bases and J by 5 bases. Germline V CDR1 and CDR2: SGHNT, YENEEA. In nucleotides, the CDR3 is TGTGCCAGCAGCTCTCTGGGACTAGTCAACAATGAGCAGTTCTTC. This codes for CASSSLGLVNNEQFF.

V gene TRBV7-2 combines with J gene TRBJ1-1; D is ambiguous. This CDR3 comprises 15 residues. V was shortened by 4 bases and J by 1 base, with 13 bases between the two germline ends. Per germline, CDR1 SGHTA and CDR2 FQGNSA. The chain's CDR3 is CASSSTIVPNTEAFF. CDR3 bases: TGTGCCAGCAGCTCTACCATAGTTCCGAACACTGAAGCTTTCTTT.

V usage is TRBV5-1 and J usage is TRBJ1-1, with TRBD1 as a possible D gene (5 bases). The V end lost 4 bases, the J end lost 1 base, and 14 bases lay between the germline ends. Germline loops: CDR1 SGHRS, CDR2 YFSETQ. The CDR3 totals 15 residues. The CDR3 coding sequence is TGCGCCAGCAGCACGGGGGACGGATCGAACACTGAAGCTTTCTTT. It is translated as CASSTGDGSNTEAFF.

The V call is TRBV5-6, the J call TRBJ2-1, with 7 bases that match TRBD1. The junction had 10 bases not matched to a gene; V was cut back by 5 bases and J by 8 bases. The V gene's germline CDR1 is SGHDT and CDR2 YYEEEE. CDR3 size: 14 residues. The CDR3: CASSLDRVTDEQFF. CDR3 bases: TGTGCCAGCAGTTTAGACAGGGTGACAGATGAGCAGTTCTTC. The full variable domain, completed using reference TRBV5-6 and TRBJ2-1, is DAGVTQSPTHLIKTRGQQVTLRCSPKSGHDTVSWYQQALGQGPQFIFQYYEEEERQRGNFPDRFSGHQFPNYSSELNVNALLLGDSALYLCASSLDRVTDEQFFGPGTRLTVL.

V usage is TRBV29-1 and J usage is TRBJ2-1, with TRBD1 as a possible D gene (7 bases). The CDR3 runs 14 residues. Germline V gives CDR1 SQVTM, CDR2 ANQGSEA. The V end lost 4 bases, the J end lost 4 bases, and 14 bases lay between the germline ends. CDR3 coding DNA: TGCAGCGTTGTGTGGCAGGGGGGTTACAATGAGCAGTTCTTC. Protein sequence: CSVVWQGGYNEQFF.

The J gene is TRBJ2-6, the V gene TRBV5-1; no firm D call. The germline gives CDR1 SGHRS, CDR2 YFSETQ. The CDR3 consists of 15 residues. Trimming removed 1 base at V and 0 bases at J, with 5 bases between. As DNA, the CDR3 is TGCGCCAGCAGCTTGATAGTCTCTGGGGCCAACGTCCTGACTTTC. Translation gives CASSLIVSGANVLTF.

This chain joins TRBV27 and TRBJ2-1; TRBD1 agrees at 8 bases. The CDR3 totals 16 residues. The V segment lost 4 bases and the J segment 3 bases; nucleotides outside the gene matches: 8. From germline, CDR1 is MNHEY and CDR2 SMNVEV (reference sequence). CDR3: CASSSAGGAGYNEQFF. In DNA form, the CDR3 reads TGTGCCAGCAGTTCAGCAGGGGGCGCGGGCTACAATGAGCAGTTCTTC.

As DNA, the CDR3 is TGTGCCAGCCATCCGGGACAGGGGTTGGGCTACACCTTC. It translates to CASHPGQGLGYTF. The chain has TRBV7-2 and TRBJ1-2, with 10 nucleotides matching TRBD1. Germline loops: CDR1 SGHTA, CDR2 FQGNSA. V gave up 8 bases and J gave up 8 bases; unmatched junction bases: 8. The CDR3 consists of 13 residues. Looking up the rest from reference TRBV7-2 and TRBJ1-2 gives the full variable domain: GAGVSQSPSNKVTEKGKDVELRCDPISGHTALYWYRQSLGQGLEFLIYFQGNSAPDKSGLPSDRFSAERTGGSVSTLTIQRTQQEDSAVYLCASHPGQGLGYTFGSGTRLTVV.

The V and J genes are TRBV7-8 and TRBJ2-2; 9 bases agree with TRBD1. J lost 8 bases, V lost 0 bases, and 13 bases had no gene match. In germline, CDR1 is SGHVS, CDR2 FQNEAQ. This CDR3 region has 18 residues. CDR3 bases: TGTGCCAGCAGCTTAGCCTACAGGGGGCCCTTGTTAGAAGGGGAGCTGTTTTTT. It encodes CASSLAYRGPLLEGELFF.

The CDR3 nucleotides read TGTGCCAGCAGCAACGGGCCGCGGGACACTGAAGCTTTCTTT. Amino acids: CASSNGPRDTEAFF. V is TRBV7-8 and J is TRBJ1-1, with D unresolved. Trimming took 5 bases from V and 3 from J, leaving 13 bases between them. Per germline, CDR1 SGHVS and CDR2 FQNEAQ. The CDR3 has 14 residues.

This clone was counted a single time. The rearrangement uses TRBV13 and TRBJ2-4, with 7 nucleotides matching TRBD1. Germline CDR1 reads PRHDT; CDR2 reads FYEKMQ (reference sequence). This CDR3 has 16 amino acids. Unmatched junction bases numbered 7, after V lost 5 bases and J lost 0 bases. CDR3 in DNA: TGTGCCAGCAGCATCAACACAGGGGTAGCCAAAAACATTCAGTACTTC. Translation gives CASSINTGVAKNIQYF.

The rearrangement joins TRBV30 to TRBJ2-2; 7 bases line up with TRBD1. The V gene end was trimmed by 4 bases and the J gene end by 3 bases; junction bases not matched to a gene: 8. Germline-derived CDR1 and CDR2 are GTSNPN and SVGIG (reference sequence). CDR3 length: 15 amino acids. The CDR3 sequence is CAWTLQGFDTGELFF. CDR3 coding DNA: TGTGCCTGGACACTACAGGGGTTTGACACCGGGGAGCTGTTTTTT.